This T cell receptor beta chain was recorded in a study of CD8 T cells in Susac syndrome. cDNA came from about 0.5 to 1 ug RNA primed by random hexamers. One entry per CDR3 protein, called by TCRdb with MiXCR from the immunoSEQ multiplex PCR reads. The sample comprises some 180,000 distinct CDR3 sequences, less than 95% of which are singletons, and around 0.11% rests with the top ten. What was sequenced was CD4+ T cells from PBMCs. The clonotype was recovered from a human donor in good health.

CDR3 in DNA: TGCAGTGCTGACTCTAGGGGACAGGGGACAGATACGCAGTATTTT. Its translation is CSADSRGQGTDTQYF. This chain joins TRBV20-1 and TRBJ2-3, with 10 bases aligning to TRBD1. The CDR3 sequence is 15 residues long. V trimming: 5 bases; J trimming: 3 bases; junction bases outside the gene matches: 8. From germline, CDR1 is DFQATT and CDR2 SNEGSKA (reference sequence).